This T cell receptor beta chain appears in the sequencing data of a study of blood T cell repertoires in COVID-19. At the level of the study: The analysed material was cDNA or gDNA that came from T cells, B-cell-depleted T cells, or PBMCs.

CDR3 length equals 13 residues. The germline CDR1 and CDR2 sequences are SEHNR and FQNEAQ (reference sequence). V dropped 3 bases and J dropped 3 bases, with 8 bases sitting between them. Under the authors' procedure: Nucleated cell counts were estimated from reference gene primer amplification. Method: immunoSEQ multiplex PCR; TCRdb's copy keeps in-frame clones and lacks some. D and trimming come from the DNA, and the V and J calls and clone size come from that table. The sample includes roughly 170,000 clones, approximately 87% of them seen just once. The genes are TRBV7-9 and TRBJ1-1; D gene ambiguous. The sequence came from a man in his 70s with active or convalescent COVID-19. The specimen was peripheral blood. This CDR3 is CASSFSSDTEAFF. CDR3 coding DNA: TGTGCCAGCAGCTTCTCCTCGGACACTGAAGCTTTCTTT.